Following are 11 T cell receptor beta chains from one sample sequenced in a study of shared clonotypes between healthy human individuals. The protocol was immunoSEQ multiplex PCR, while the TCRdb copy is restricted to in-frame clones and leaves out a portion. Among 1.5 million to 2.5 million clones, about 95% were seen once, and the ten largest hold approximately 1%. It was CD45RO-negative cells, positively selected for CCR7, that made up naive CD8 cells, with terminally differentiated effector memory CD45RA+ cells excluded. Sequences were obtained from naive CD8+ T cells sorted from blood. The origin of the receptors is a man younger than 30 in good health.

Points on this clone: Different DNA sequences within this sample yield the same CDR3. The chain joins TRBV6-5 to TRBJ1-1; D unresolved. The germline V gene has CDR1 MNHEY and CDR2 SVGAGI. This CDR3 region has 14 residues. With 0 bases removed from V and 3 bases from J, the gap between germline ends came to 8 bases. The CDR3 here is CASSYSTGYTEAFF. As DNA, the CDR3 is TGTGCCAGCAGTTACTCGACGGGGTACACTGAAGCTTTCTTT.

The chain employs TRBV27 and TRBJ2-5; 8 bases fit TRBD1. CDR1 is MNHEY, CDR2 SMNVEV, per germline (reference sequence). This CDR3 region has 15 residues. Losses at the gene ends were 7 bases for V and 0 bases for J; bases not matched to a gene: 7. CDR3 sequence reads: CASTFTGGNQETQYF. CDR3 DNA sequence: TGTGCCAGCACCTTTACAGGGGGAAACCAAGAGACCCAGTACTTC.

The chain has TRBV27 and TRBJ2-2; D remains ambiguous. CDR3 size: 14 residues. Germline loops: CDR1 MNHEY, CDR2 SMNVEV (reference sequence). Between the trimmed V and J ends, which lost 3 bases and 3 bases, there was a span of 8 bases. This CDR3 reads CASSLAAYTGELFF. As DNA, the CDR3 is TGTGCCAGCAGTTTGGCTGCTTACACCGGGGAGCTGTTTTTT.

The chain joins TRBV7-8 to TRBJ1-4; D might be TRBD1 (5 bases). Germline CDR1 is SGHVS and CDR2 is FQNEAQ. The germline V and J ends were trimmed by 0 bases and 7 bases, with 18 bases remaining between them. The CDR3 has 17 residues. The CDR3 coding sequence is TGTGCCAGCAGCTTAGCGGGGGATGTAAGGTTTGGTGAAAAACTGTTTTTT. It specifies CASSLAGDVRFGEKLFF.

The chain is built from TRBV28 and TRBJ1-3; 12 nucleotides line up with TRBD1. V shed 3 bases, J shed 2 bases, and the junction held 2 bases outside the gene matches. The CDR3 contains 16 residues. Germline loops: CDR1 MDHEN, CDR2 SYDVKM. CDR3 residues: CASSFGTGGPGNTIYF. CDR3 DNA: TGTGCCAGCAGTTTTGGGACAGGGGGCCCTGGAAACACCATATATTTT.

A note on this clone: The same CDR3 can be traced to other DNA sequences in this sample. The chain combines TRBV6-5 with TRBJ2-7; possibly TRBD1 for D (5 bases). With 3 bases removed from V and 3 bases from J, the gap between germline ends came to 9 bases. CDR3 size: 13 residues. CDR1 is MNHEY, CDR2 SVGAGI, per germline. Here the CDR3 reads CASSYGAVYEQYF. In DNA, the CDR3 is TGTGCCAGCAGTTATGGGGCGGTCTACGAGCAGTACTTC.

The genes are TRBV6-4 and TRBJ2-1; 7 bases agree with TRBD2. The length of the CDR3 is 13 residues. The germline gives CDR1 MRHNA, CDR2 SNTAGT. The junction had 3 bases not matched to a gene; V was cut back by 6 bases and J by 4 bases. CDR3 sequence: CASSPGLYNEQFF. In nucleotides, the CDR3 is TGTGCCAGCAGCCCGGGACTATACAATGAGCAGTTCTTC.

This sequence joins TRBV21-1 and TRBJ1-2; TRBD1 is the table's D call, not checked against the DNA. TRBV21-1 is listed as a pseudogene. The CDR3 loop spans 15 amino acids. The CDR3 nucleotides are TGTGCCAGCAGCAAAGTCAAAAGACAGGACTATGGCTACACCTTC. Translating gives CASSKVKRQDYGYTF.

CDR3 loop: CASSGYSAYEQYF. In nucleotides, the CDR3 is TGTGCCAGTAGTGGGTACTCTGCCTACGAGCAGTACTTC. The chain joins TRBV19 to TRBJ2-7, with D hard to call. Trimming removed 5 bases at V and 2 bases at J, with 10 bases between. The CDR3 has 13 amino acids. Germline CDR1 LNHDA, CDR2 SQIVND (reference sequence).

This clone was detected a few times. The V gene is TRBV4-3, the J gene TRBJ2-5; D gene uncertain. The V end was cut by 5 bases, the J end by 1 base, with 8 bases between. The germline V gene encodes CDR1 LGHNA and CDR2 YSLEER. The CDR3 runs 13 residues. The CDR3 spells CASSLQIQETQYF. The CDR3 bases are TGCGCCAGCAGCTTGCAGATCCAAGAGACCCAGTACTTC.

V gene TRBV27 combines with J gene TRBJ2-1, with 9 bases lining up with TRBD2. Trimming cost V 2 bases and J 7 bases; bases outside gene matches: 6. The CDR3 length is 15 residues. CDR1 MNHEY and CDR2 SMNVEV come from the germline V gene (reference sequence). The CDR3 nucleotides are TGTGCCAGCAGTTTAGGCGGGGGGGCGTCGAATGAGCAGTTCTTC. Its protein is CASSLGGGASNEQFF.